Below, 20 T cell receptor beta chains from the same sample are listed, as sequenced in a study of shared clonotypes between healthy human individuals. Assay used: immunoSEQ multiplex PCR; TCRdb lists only in-frame clones, some missing. This sample has a few million clones; 85% to 95% occur once, and the top ten carry approximately 0.41%. Sequencing used naive CD4+ T cells from PBMCs. This sample's subset: CD45RA+ positively selected. The source is a man in his late teens or twenties in good health. Some clones in this sample may be carry-over from other donors' samples.

The rearrangement uses TRBV2 and TRBJ2-6; D unclear. The CDR3 is 14 amino acids. The germline CDR1 and CDR2 sequences are SNHLY and FYNNEI. Trimming cost V 7 bases and J 7 bases, with 14 bases left between them. The CDR3 spells CASTALVGANVLTF. DNA of the CDR3: TGTGCCAGCACGGCACTCGTGGGAGCCAACGTCCTGACTTTC.

The gene calls are TRBV25-1 and TRBJ1-6, with D possibly TRBD1 on 6 matching bases. The CDR3 extends over 16 amino acids. The V end lost 4 bases, the J end lost 5 bases, and 15 bases lay between the germline ends. CDR1 is MGHDK, CDR2 SYGVNS, per germline. CDR3 coding DNA: TGTGCCAGCAGTGGAAGGGGGAGTAGAGATAATTCACCCCTCCACTTT. As protein: CASSGRGSRDNSPLHF.

In the case of this clone: Other DNA sequences within the sample encode an identical CDR3. In nucleotides, the CDR3 is TGCAGCGTTGGGCTAGCGGCTAGCACAGATACGCAGTATTTT. Amino acids: CSVGLAASTDTQYF. The chain is built from TRBV29-1 and TRBJ2-3; the match to TRBD2 covers 7 bases. The CDR3 covers 14 residues. The junction had 4 bases not matched to a gene; V was cut back by 4 bases and J by 0 bases. Germline V CDR1 and CDR2: SQVTM, ANQGSEA.

The J gene is TRBJ1-4, the V gene TRBV20-1; D remains ambiguous. From germline, CDR1 is DFQATT and CDR2 SNEGSKA (reference sequence). The length of the CDR3 is 11 residues. With 4 bases removed from V and 7 bases from J, the gap between germline ends came to 7 bases. This CDR3 reads CSAIPVEKLFF. The DNA of the CDR3 is TGCAGTGCTATCCCTGTTGAAAAACTGTTTTTT.

A remark on this clone: This CDR3 is also generated by other DNA sequences in the sample. The chain couples TRBV6-5 to TRBJ2-7; tentatively, D is TRBD2 (6 bases). Germline lookup yields CDR1 MNHEY and CDR2 SVGAGI. CDR3 length equals 13 residues. The V end lost 5 bases, the J end lost 3 bases, and 11 bases lay between the germline ends. The CDR3 loop is CASSPPGVYEQYF. CDR3 coding DNA: TGTGCCAGCAGTCCGCCGGGGGTCTACGAGCAGTACTTC.

This clone was seen only once. The chain combines TRBV7-2 with TRBJ2-5; no firm D call. The CDR3 contains 15 residues. The V end lost 0 bases, the J end lost 4 bases, and 12 bases lay between the germline ends. Germline V lookup: CDR1 SGHTA, CDR2 FQGNSA. The CDR3 DNA is TGTGCCAGCAGCTTAGCCAGTAGGGTGGGAGAGACCCAGTACTTC. This gives the protein CASSLASRVGETQYF. The full variable domain, rest sourced from reference TRBV7-2 and TRBJ2-5, is GAGVSQSPSNKVTEKGKDVELRCDPISGHTALYWYRQSLGQGLEFLIYFQGNSAPDKSGLPSDRFSAERTGGSVSTLTIQRTQQEDSAVYLCASSLASRVGETQYFGPGTRLLVL.

The V call is TRBV5-1, the J call TRBJ1-5; the D is unclear. V was pared by 4 bases and J by 4 bases, with 12 bases between. The CDR3 is 14 residues long. Germline values: CDR1 SGHRS, CDR2 YFSETQ. The CDR3 loop reads CASSPGEQNQPQHF. CDR3 nucleotides: TGCGCCAGCAGCCCGGGAGAGCAGAATCAGCCCCAGCATTTT.

The chain combines TRBV10-2 with TRBJ1-1; D is unclear. The CDR3 runs 16 residues. Trimming shortened V by 6 bases and J by 6 bases, and 23 bases separated the two germline ends. Germline V CDR1 and CDR2: WSHSY, SAAADI. The CDR3 sequence: CASRPLVAGGIAEAFF. DNA for the CDR3: TGCGCCAGCAGGCCATTGGTTGCGGGAGGAATCGCTGAAGCTTTCTTT.

The V gene is TRBV4-3, the J gene TRBJ2-2; TRBD1 might be the D (5 bases). Germline V CDR1 and CDR2: LGHNA, YSLEER. V lost 0 bases and J 3 bases, leaving 14 bases between the germline ends. CDR3 length equals 17 residues. The CDR3 sequence: CASSQDRLTGYTGELFF. CDR3 nucleotide sequence: TGCGCCAGCAGCCAAGATCGATTAACAGGCTACACCGGGGAGCTGTTTTTT.

The J gene is TRBJ2-7, the V gene TRBV7-9; possibly TRBD2 for D (6 bases). Germline V CDR1 and CDR2: SEHNR, FQNEAQ (reference sequence). With 5 bases removed from V and 2 bases from J, the gap between germline ends came to 16 bases. This CDR3 has 15 amino acids. The CDR3 is CASSPGTSYPYEQYF. DNA of the CDR3: TGTGCCAGCAGCCCCGGGACTTCTTACCCCTACGAGCAGTACTTC. The variable domain in full, with the rest retrieved from reference TRBV7-9 and TRBJ2-7, is DTGVSQNPRHKITKRGQNVTFRCDPISEHNRLYWYRQTLGQGPEFLTYFQNEAQLEKSRLLSDRFSAERPKGSFSTLEIQRTEQGDSAMYLCASSPGTSYPYEQYFGPGTRLTVT.

The rearrangement uses TRBV6-1 and TRBJ1-1; possible D gene TRBD1, 5 bases. V was shortened by 6 bases and J by 1 base, with 12 bases between the two germline ends. This CDR3 region has 14 residues. The germline CDR1 and CDR2 sequences are MNHNS and SASEGT. CDR3 DNA sequence: TGTGCCAGCAGGGCGCAGGGCGGGAACACTGAAGCTTTCTTT. Protein: CASRAQGGNTEAFF.

The chain has TRBV5-4 and TRBJ1-3; D is uncertain. Germline V gene sequence: CDR1 SGHNT, CDR2 YYREEE (reference sequence). Trimming removed 0 bases from V and 0 bases from J, with 4 bases in between. This CDR3 is 14 amino acids long. The DNA of the CDR3 is TGTGCCAGCAGCTTGGATAACTCTGGAAACACCATATATTTT. Encoded protein: CASSLDNSGNTIYF.

This chain uses TRBV5-4 with TRBJ2-2; D could derive from TRBD1 or TRBD2 (5 bases each). Trimming took 3 bases from V and 4 from J, leaving 10 bases between them. Germline-derived CDR1 and CDR2 are SGHNT and YYREEE (reference sequence). There are 14 residues in the CDR3. CDR3 nucleotides: TGTGCCAGCAGCTACGGGACCACCACCGGGGAGCTGTTTTTT. This gives the protein CASSYGTTTGELFF.

This chain uses TRBV5-1 with TRBJ2-6, with D tentatively TRBD1 (5 bases). CDR3 length equals 16 residues. CDR1 is SGHRS, CDR2 YFSETQ, per germline. V lost 2 bases and J 0 bases, leaving 9 bases between the germline ends. The CDR3 spells CASSLGDVSGANVLTF. The CDR3 DNA is TGCGCCAGCAGCTTAGGGGATGTCTCTGGGGCCAACGTCCTGACTTTC.

V gene TRBV19 combines with J gene TRBJ2-7; 7 bases line up with TRBD1. V trimming: 4 bases; J trimming: 7 bases; junction bases outside the gene matches: 7. This CDR3 is 13 amino acids long. Germline-derived CDR1 and CDR2 are LNHDA and SQIVND (reference sequence). The CDR3 here is CASSTTGTLEQYF. CDR3 DNA sequence: TGTGCCAGTAGTACGACAGGGACGCTGGAGCAGTACTTC.

This chain uses TRBV5-4 with TRBJ1-2; no reliable D call. V shed 0 bases and J shed 4 bases, with 13 bases lying between them. Germline V gene data show CDR1 as SGHNT and CDR2 as YYREEE (reference sequence). The CDR3 loop spans 15 amino acids. The chain's CDR3 is CASSLVVRGSYGYTF. DNA for the CDR3: TGTGCCAGCAGCTTGGTGGTCCGAGGGAGCTATGGCTACACCTTC.

This clone was seen only once. The rearrangement uses TRBV7-8 and TRBJ1-1; D possibly corresponds to TRBD1 (5 bases). Germline V gives CDR1 SGHVS, CDR2 FQNEAQ. The V gene lost 4 bases and the J gene lost 4 bases, with 13 bases spanning the gap. There are 14 residues in the CDR3. CDR3 in DNA: TGTGCCAGCAGCTCCCAGACAGCGGGCACTGAAGCTTTCTTT. Its translation is CASSSQTAGTEAFF.

The chain uses TRBV5-4 and TRBJ2-2; 12 positions agree with TRBD1. Germline V CDR1 and CDR2: SGHNT, YYREEE (reference sequence). This CDR3 region has 17 residues. With 6 bases clipped from V and 2 bases from J, the junction kept 8 bases outside the gene matches. This CDR3 reads CASNGDRGPVNTGELFF. The CDR3 DNA sequence: TGTGCCAGCAATGGGGACAGGGGGCCCGTCAACACCGGGGAGCTGTTTTTT.

The rearrangement uses TRBV2 and TRBJ2-1, with a weak D call TRBD1 (8 bases). Trimming left V 4 bases short and J 3 bases short, with 22 bases between. The germline V gene has CDR1 SNHLY and CDR2 FYNNEI. This CDR3 region has 18 residues. Here the CDR3 reads CASSGAGGESSGYNEQFF. In DNA form, the CDR3 reads TGTGCCAGCAGTGGGGCAGGGGGCGAGTCTAGCGGCTACAATGAGCAGTTCTTC.

The chain joins TRBV29-1 to TRBJ2-7, with D unclear. Trimming left V 3 bases short and J 3 bases short, with 12 bases between. The CDR3 length is 13 residues. Germline assignment: CDR1 SQVTM and CDR2 ANQGSEA. CDR3 in amino acids: CSVDWGNRYEQYF. In DNA form, the CDR3 reads TGCAGCGTTGATTGGGGAAATCGCTACGAGCAGTACTTC.